This T cell receptor (beta chain) was identified in a study of control samples from healthy donors and cancer patients. The trim removed 1 base at V and 4 bases at J, leaving 2 bases unmatched. The CDR3 is 14 amino acids. Germline CDR1 MNHEY, CDR2 SMNVEV (reference sequence). Repertoires were generated with immunoSEQ multiplex PCR, while TCRdb's copy carries only in-frame clones and drops some. The data show some 120,000 clones, with roughly 90% seen just once and about 2.5% held by the top ten. In its sample, this clone was seen once. The rearrangement joins TRBV27 to TRBJ1-1; the match to TRBD1 covers 8 bases. The sequenced sample consisted of blood. The TCR sequence derives from a man aged 18 to 30 in good health. As DNA, the CDR3 is TGTGCCAGCAGTTTATACAGGGGGGCCACTGAAGCTTTCTTT. Its protein is CASSLYRGATEAFF.